One sample yielded the 18 T cell receptor beta chains listed below, sequenced in a study of technical replicates of blood from several donors (dated by TCRdb to the late 2010s). The method behind the library was the immunoSEQ multiplex PCR assay. TCRdb's version of the immuneACCESS table is confined to in-frame rearrangements and falls short of the full clone set. An unresolved V gene accounts for under half of the shortfall where checked; the remainder is of unknown origin. In this sample the table shows about 100,000 clones, 85% to 95% of which occur a single time. About 0.3% of the sample lies in the top ten. The sequenced sample consisted of T cells isolated from PBMCs. Receptors were obtained from a human donor in good health.

The CDR3 loop is CAISETGFGNTIYF. CDR3 sequence (DNA): TGTGCCATCAGTGAGACAGGGTTTGGAAACACCATATATTTT. The chain carries TRBV10-3 and TRBJ1-3; TRBD1 is a possible D gene (6 bases). CDR3 length: 14 amino acids. V gave up 2 bases and J gave up 3 bases, with 8 bases separating them. CDR1 is ENHRY and CDR2 is SYGVKD in the germline V gene.

The chain uses TRBV4-3 and TRBJ2-3; a possible D gene is TRBD2 (6 bases). From germline, CDR1 is LGHNA and CDR2 YSLEER. V lost 1 base and J 5 bases, leaving 16 bases between the germline ends. The CDR3 runs to 16 residues. The CDR3 DNA reads TGCGCCAGCAGCCAAGTCGAGTTGGGGGGTGGAGATACGCAGTATTTT. As protein: CASSQVELGGGDTQYF.

This chain connects TRBV7-8 to TRBJ1-2, with 9 bases aligning to TRBD1. This CDR3 region has 17 residues. The junction had 13 bases not matched to a gene; V was cut back by 5 bases and J by 3 bases. In germline, CDR1 is SGHVS, CDR2 FQNEAQ. The CDR3 nucleotides read TGTGCCAGCAGCCTTACCGGGACAGGGCCTGTAGACTATGGCTACACCTTC. This codes for CASSLTGTGPVDYGYTF.

For the CDR3, the DNA is TGTGCCAGTATAGGGGCAGGGTGGAACACTGAAGCTTTCTTT. Its protein product is CASIGAGWNTEAFF. The J gene is TRBJ1-1, the V gene TRBV19; D is perhaps TRBD1 (5 bases). The germline CDR1 and CDR2 sequences are LNHDA and SQIVND (reference sequence). Trimming took off 7 bases at V and 1 base at J, with 13 bases between the two ends. CDR3 length: 14 amino acids.

This clone was observed a handful of times. The rearrangement links TRBV29-1 to TRBJ2-7; perhaps TRBD2 as D (6 bases). The CDR3 sequence is 16 residues long. Germline V gene lookup returns CDR1 SQVTM and CDR2 ANQGSEA. Trimming pared 4 bases from V and 0 bases from J, leaving 19 bases between. The CDR3 here is CSVGGLRRRDSYEQYF. The CDR3 nucleotides are TGCAGCGTTGGGGGTTTGCGTCGGCGGGACTCCTACGAGCAGTACTTC.

As DNA, the CDR3 is TGTGCCAGCAGTCCCTCGGGAGGGGAGGGCGGGGAGCTGTTTTTT. Protein product: CASSPSGGEGGELFF. The V gene is TRBV27, the J gene TRBJ2-2, with 8 bases lining up with TRBD2. Germline V CDR1 and CDR2: MNHEY, SMNVEV (reference sequence). The CDR3 consists of 15 residues. The junction had 9 bases not matched to a gene; V was cut back by 5 bases and J by 7 bases.

The chain carries TRBV7-2 and TRBJ1-5, with a weak D call TRBD1 (6 bases). V lost 5 bases and J lost 5, with 7 bases in between. The CDR3 spans 12 residues. Germline V lookup: CDR1 SGHTA, CDR2 FQGNSA. CDR3 amino acids: CASSPGDQPQHF. The CDR3 region has the DNA TGTGCCAGCAGCCCAGGGGATCAGCCCCAGCATTTT. Drawing the rest from reference TRBV7-2 and TRBJ1-5, the complete variable domain is GAGVSQSPSNKVTEKGKDVELRCDPISGHTALYWYRQSLGQGLEFLIYFQGNSAPDKSGLPSDRFSAERTGGSVSTLTIQRTQQEDSAVYLCASSPGDQPQHFGDGTRLSIL.

The chain carries TRBV7-9 and TRBJ2-5; 13 nucleotides align to TRBD2. V trimming: 5 bases; J trimming: 8 bases; junction bases outside the gene matches: 14. Germline V gene lookup returns CDR1 SEHNR and CDR2 FQNEAQ (reference sequence). The CDR3 loop spans 17 amino acids. The CDR3 DNA sequence: TGTGCCAGCAGCAGAGCCGGGACTAGCGGGGCCTTGGAAACCCAGTACTTC. This translates into CASSRAGTSGALETQYF.

The chain couples TRBV28 to TRBJ1-1; D might be TRBD1 (6 bases). V dropped 5 bases and J dropped 4 bases, with 20 bases sitting between them. This CDR3 is built from 16 residues. Per germline, CDR1 MDHEN and CDR2 SYDVKM. The CDR3 loop is CASSPRTVLKGTEAFF. The DNA for the CDR3 is TGTGCCAGCAGTCCGCGGACAGTCCTTAAGGGCACTGAAGCTTTCTTT. The whole variable domain, filled in from reference TRBV28 and TRBJ1-1, reads DVKVTQSSRYLVKRTGEKVFLECVQDMDHENMFWYRQDPGLGLRLIYFSYDVKMKEKGDIPEGYSVSREKKERFSLILESASTNQTSMYLCASSPRTVLKGTEAFFGQGTRLTVV.

V is TRBV27 and J is TRBJ1-4; weak D call: TRBD1 (6 bases). The germline gives CDR1 MNHEY, CDR2 SMNVEV (reference sequence). V was shortened by 1 base and J by 6 bases, with 9 bases between the two germline ends. The CDR3 totals 14 residues. The CDR3 here is CASSLWRGHEKLFF. CDR3 nucleotide sequence: TGTGCCAGCAGTTTATGGCGGGGGCATGAAAAACTGTTTTTT.

The rearrangement uses TRBV10-2 and TRBJ1-2; the match to TRBD1 covers 8 bases. There are 18 residues in the CDR3. The J segment lost 3 bases and the V segment lost 6 bases, leaving 18 bases of the junction unmatched. The germline gives CDR1 WSHSY, CDR2 SAAADI. This CDR3 reads CASRAQFLQGEEDYGYTF. CDR3 DNA: TGCGCCAGCAGAGCCCAATTCCTACAGGGGGAAGAGGACTATGGCTACACCTTC.

The rearrangement links TRBV27 to TRBJ1-5; no clear D. Germline loops: CDR1 MNHEY, CDR2 SMNVEV (reference sequence). V was trimmed by 6 bases and J by 4 bases, leaving 19 bases between them. The CDR3 is made up of 16 amino acids. In nucleotides, the CDR3 is TGTGCCAGCAGCCCCGCCCTCCTCACAGTGAATCAGCCCCAGCATTTT. It codes for CASSPALLTVNQPQHF.

V is TRBV6-1 and J is TRBJ2-7; D possibly corresponds to TRBD2 (5 bases). Germline-derived CDR1 and CDR2 are MNHNS and SASEGT. Trimming removed 6 bases at V and 2 bases at J, with 17 bases between. The CDR3 has 15 residues. The CDR3, as DNA: TGTGCCAGCAGGGAGGTGGCAGGCCCGACCTACGAGCAGTACTTC. Its protein is CASREVAGPTYEQYF.

The chain couples TRBV10-2 to TRBJ2-3, with 7 bases aligning to TRBD2. This CDR3 has 12 residues. The trim removed 8 bases at V and 3 bases at J, leaving 2 bases unmatched. Germline V gives CDR1 WSHSY, CDR2 SAAADI. CDR3: CASSGGTDTQYF. The CDR3 DNA reads TGCGCCAGCTCGGGGGGTACAGATACGCAGTATTTT.

The V gene is TRBV6-5, the J gene TRBJ2-7; TRBD2 agrees at 8 bases. J gave up 7 bases and V 8 bases, and 4 bases lay outside the gene matches. Germline V CDR1 and CDR2: MNHEY, SVGAGI. CDR3 size: 11 residues. CDR3 amino acids: CASQRGWEQYF. CDR3 nucleotide sequence: TGTGCCAGCCAGCGGGGGTGGGAGCAGTACTTC.

The chain combines TRBV7-6 with TRBJ1-4; no clear D. Trimming stripped 1 base from V and 7 bases from J, with 4 bases between. CDR1 and CDR2 from the germline V gene are SGHVS and FNYEAQ. The CDR3 has 12 amino acids. This CDR3 reads CASSLDSEKLFF. As DNA, the CDR3 is TGTGCCAGCAGCTTAGATAGTGAAAAACTGTTTTTT.

This chain joins TRBV7-2 and TRBJ1-5; D is unclear. V dropped 1 base and J dropped 5 bases, with 9 bases sitting between them. The CDR3 runs 14 residues. Per the germline V gene, CDR1 is SGHTA and CDR2 is FQGNSA. As DNA, the CDR3 is TGTGCCAGCAGCTTAGTCACGGGAGATCAGCCCCAGCATTTT. Translation gives CASSLVTGDQPQHF.

This chain joins TRBV2 and TRBJ2-7; D unclear. Germline assignment: CDR1 SNHLY and CDR2 FYNNEI. Trimming left V 7 bases short and J 2 bases short, with 6 bases between. This CDR3 comprises 11 residues. CDR3 loop: CASTPAYEQYF. The CDR3 bases are TGTGCCAGCACCCCAGCCTACGAGCAGTACTTC.